This T cell receptor beta chain came from a study of human T cells and chemical hapten exposure. Germline assignment: CDR1 SGHRS and CDR2 YFSETQ. CDR3 length: 14 residues. The V end was cut by 0 bases, the J end by 5 bases, with 9 bases between. Noted time point: patch test 1, 2 weeks after DPC sensitization. The sample's treatment: therapeutic diphenylcyclopropenone sensitization with weekly scalp DPC. This clonotype has ten or more counts. TCRdb itself ran the RACE reads through MiXCR, one entry per CDR3 protein. The top ten hold 1.1% to 1.5% of the sample, which has tens of thousands of distinct CDR3 sequences, 10% seen once.

The receptor was derived from a woman aged 45-59 years with alopecia areata. Some clones in this sample may be carry-over from other donors' samples. The sequencing used whole blood, collected in connection with sensitization to the hapten diphenylcyclopropenone (DPC). V and J are TRBV5-1 and TRBJ2-1, with a possible D match to TRBD1 (5 bases). The DNA of the CDR3 is TGCGCCAGCAGCTTGGTATCAGGGAACAATGAGCAGTTCTTC. Protein: CASSLVSGNNEQFF. The complete variable domain, with remaining parts taken from reference TRBV5-1 and TRBJ2-1, reads KAGVTQTPRYLIKTRGQQVTLSCSPISGHRSVSWYQQTPGQGLQFLFEYFSETQRNKGNFPGRFSGRQFSNSRSEMNVSTLELGDSALYLCASSLVSGNNEQFFGPGTRLTVL.